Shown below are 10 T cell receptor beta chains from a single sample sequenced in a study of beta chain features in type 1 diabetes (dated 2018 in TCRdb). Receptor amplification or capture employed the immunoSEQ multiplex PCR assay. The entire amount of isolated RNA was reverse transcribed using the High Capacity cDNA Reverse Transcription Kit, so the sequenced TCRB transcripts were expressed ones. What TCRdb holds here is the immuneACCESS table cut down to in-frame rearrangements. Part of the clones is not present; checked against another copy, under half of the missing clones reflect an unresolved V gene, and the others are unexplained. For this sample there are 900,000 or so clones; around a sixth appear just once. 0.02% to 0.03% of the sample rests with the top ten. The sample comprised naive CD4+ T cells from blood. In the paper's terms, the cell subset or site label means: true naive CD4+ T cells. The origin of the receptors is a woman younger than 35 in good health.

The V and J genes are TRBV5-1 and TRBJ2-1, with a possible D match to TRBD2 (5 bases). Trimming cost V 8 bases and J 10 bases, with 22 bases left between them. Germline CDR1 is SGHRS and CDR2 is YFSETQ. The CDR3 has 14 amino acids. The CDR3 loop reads CASTPFPGRMEQFF. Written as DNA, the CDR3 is TGCGCCAGTACGCCTTTCCCGGGGAGAATGGAGCAGTTCTTC.

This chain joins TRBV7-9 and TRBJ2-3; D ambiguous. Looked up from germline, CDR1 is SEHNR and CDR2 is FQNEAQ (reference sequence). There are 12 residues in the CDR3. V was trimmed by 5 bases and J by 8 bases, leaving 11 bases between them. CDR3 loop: CASSPIPGTQYF. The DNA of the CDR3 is TGTGCCAGCAGCCCCATCCCGGGTACGCAGTATTTT.

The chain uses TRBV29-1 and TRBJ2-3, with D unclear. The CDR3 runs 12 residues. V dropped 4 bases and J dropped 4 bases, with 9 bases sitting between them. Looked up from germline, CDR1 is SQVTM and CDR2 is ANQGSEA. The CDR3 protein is CSVGLPADTQYF. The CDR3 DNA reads TGCAGCGTTGGCCTACCGGCAGATACGCAGTATTTT.

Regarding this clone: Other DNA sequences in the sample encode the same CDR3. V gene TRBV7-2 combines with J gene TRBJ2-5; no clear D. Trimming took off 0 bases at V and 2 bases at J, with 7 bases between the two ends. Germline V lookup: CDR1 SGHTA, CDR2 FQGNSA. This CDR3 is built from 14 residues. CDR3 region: CASSLAGGQETQYF. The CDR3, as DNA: TGTGCCAGCAGCTTAGCTGGCGGACAAGAGACCCAGTACTTC.

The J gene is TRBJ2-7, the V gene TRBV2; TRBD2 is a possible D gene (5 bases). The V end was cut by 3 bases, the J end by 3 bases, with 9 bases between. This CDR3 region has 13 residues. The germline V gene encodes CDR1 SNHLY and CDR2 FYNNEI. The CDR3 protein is CASSDGEGYEQYF. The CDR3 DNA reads TGTGCCAGCAGTGACGGGGAAGGCTACGAGCAGTACTTC. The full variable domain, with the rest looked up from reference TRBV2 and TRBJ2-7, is EPEVTQTPSHQVTQMGQEVILRCVPISNHLYFYWYRQILGQKVEFLVSFYNNEISEKSEIFDDQFSVERPDGSNFTLKIRSTKLEDSAMYFCASSDGEGYEQYFGPGTRLTVT.

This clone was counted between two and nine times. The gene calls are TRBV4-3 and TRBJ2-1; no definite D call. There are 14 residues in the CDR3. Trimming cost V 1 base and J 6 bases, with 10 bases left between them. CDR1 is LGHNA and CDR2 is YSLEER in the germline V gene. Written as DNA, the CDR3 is TGCGCCAGCAGCCAAGCAACCCTGCGCAATGAGCAGTTCTTC. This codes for CASSQATLRNEQFF.

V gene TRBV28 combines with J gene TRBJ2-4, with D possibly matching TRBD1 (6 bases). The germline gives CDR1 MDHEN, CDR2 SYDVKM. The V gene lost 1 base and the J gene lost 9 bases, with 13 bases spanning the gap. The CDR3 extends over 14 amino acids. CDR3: CASSLYSGVSIQYF. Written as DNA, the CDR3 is TGTGCCAGCAGTTTATATTCAGGGGTTAGCATTCAGTACTTC. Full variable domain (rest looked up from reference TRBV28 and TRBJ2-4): DVKVTQSSRYLVKRTGEKVFLECVQDMDHENMFWYRQDPGLGLRLIYFSYDVKMKEKGDIPEGYSVSREKKERFSLILESASTNQTSMYLCASSLYSGVSIQYFGAGTRLSVL.

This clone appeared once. This CDR3 reads CASRRTGEVGELFF. The CDR3, as DNA: TGTGCCAGCAGAAGGACAGGGGAGGTCGGGGAGCTGTTTTTT. The gene calls are TRBV6-1 and TRBJ2-2; 9 bases agree with TRBD1. This CDR3 has 14 residues. The V gene end was trimmed by 6 bases and the J gene end by 7 bases; junction bases not matched to a gene: 6. Germline-derived CDR1 and CDR2 are MNHNS and SASEGT.

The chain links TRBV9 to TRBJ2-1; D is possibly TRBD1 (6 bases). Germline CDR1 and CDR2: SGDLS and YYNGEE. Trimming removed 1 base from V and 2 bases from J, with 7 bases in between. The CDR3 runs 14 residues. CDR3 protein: CASSVTGTYNEQFF. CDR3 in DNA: TGTGCCAGCAGCGTAACAGGGACCTACAATGAGCAGTTCTTC.

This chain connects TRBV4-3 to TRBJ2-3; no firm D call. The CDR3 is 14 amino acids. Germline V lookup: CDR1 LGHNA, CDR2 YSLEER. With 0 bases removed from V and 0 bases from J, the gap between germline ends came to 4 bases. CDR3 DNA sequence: TGCGCCAGCAGCCAAGAAGGCAGCACAGATACGCAGTATTTT. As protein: CASSQEGSTDTQYF.